This TCR beta chain emerged from a study of cytomegalovirus exposure and HLA in healthy donors. Nominal health characterized the donors when sampled, though unrecorded immune exposures were likely. The length of the CDR3 is 16 residues. The germline CDR1 and CDR2 sequences are LGHNA and YSLEER. Trimming cost V 0 bases and J 8 bases; bases outside gene matches: 7. Study results and limitations: Per a prior analysis, the majority of TCR beta V segments were productive roughly 87% or roughly 30% of the time. CMV serostatus was the sole immune exposure information available.

Concerning this clone itself: Its antigen is still unknown.

The PCR was carried out with 60 Vbeta primers and 13 Jbeta primers. Authors' data handling: Some 10 million shared chains were among the 65 million to 85 million unique TCR beta chains that a later analysis counted. Data came from immunoSEQ multiplex PCR; TCRdb stores just in-frame clones and leaves some out. V and J calls plus clone size are reproduced from that table; the DNA served to infer D and trimming. The sample includes over 85,000 clones, roughly three quarters of them seen just once. This receptor was identified in a man aged 40-49 years in good health and CMV-seronegative. V and J are TRBV4-3 and TRBJ1-4; 9 bases line up with TRBD1. The source material was PBMCs. The CDR3 region has the DNA TGCGCCAGCAGCCAAGATCCGGGACAGGGTAACGAAAAACTGTTTTTT. It is translated as CASSQDPGQGNEKLFF.